Following are 7 T cell receptor beta chains from one sample sequenced in a study of neurological immune-mediated disorders. This sample's time point: longitudinal time-point 1 (baseline). TCRdb re-derived calls from the 5' RACE reads in MiXCR, one entry per CDR3 protein. The sample holds tens of thousands of distinct CDR3 sequences, more than 8% seen once. Sequenced sample: PBMCs. These receptors all stem from a woman aged 40 to 50 in good health.

This chain connects TRBV12-3 or TRBV12-4 to TRBJ1-2; D unresolved. Trimming pared 2 bases from V and 6 bases from J, leaving 10 bases between. The CDR3 spans 13 residues. In DNA, the CDR3 is TGTGCCAGCAGTTTACGCGAAGCTAATGGCTACACCTTC. It codes for CASSLREANGYTF.

J is TRBJ1-2 and V is TRBV4-2; D might be TRBD1 (5 bases). CDR3 length equals 15 residues. Per the germline V gene, CDR1 is LGHNA and CDR2 is YNFKEQ. CDR3 amino acids: CVNSQGVRTGYGYTF. The CDR3 coding sequence is TGTGTCAACAGTCAAGGGGTCAGGACCGGCTATGGCTACACCTTC.

There are many counts of this clonotype. J is TRBJ1-2 and V is TRBV4-2; tentatively, D is TRBD1 (6 bases). The CDR3 extends over 15 amino acids. Germline V gene data show CDR1 as LGHNA and CDR2 as YNFKEQ. Trimming cost V 4 bases and J 8 bases, with 20 bases left between them. The CDR3 sequence: CASSPAGGGVRGYTF. DNA of the CDR3: TGTGCCAGCAGCCCCGCGGGGGGGGGCGTACGGGGCTACACCTTC.

This clonotype was recorded at least ten times. The chain carries TRBV9 and TRBJ2-3; the match to TRBD1 covers 9 bases. The CDR3 loop spans 15 amino acids. V was pared by 4 bases and J by 4 bases, with 7 bases of the junction left unmatched. The germline gives CDR1 SGDLS, CDR2 YYNGEE. The CDR3 is CASSPTGGKADTQYF. DNA for the CDR3: TGTGCCAGCAGCCCCACAGGGGGCAAGGCAGATACGCAGTATTTT. Supplemented by reference TRBV9 and TRBJ2-3, the full variable domain reads DSGVTQTPKHLITATGQRVTLRCSPRSGDLSVYWYQQSLDQGLQFLIQYYNGEERAKGNILERFSAQQFPDLHSELNLSSLELGDSALYFCASSPTGGKADTQYFGPGTRLTVL.

This clonotype occurred many times. This chain connects TRBV20-1 to TRBJ2-7; D gene ambiguous. Germline lookup yields CDR1 DFQATT and CDR2 SNEGSKA (reference sequence). The V end was cut by 4 bases, the J end by 2 bases, with 12 bases between. This CDR3 region has 13 residues. CDR3 sequence: CSAIRQPTYEQYF. Written as DNA, the CDR3 is TGCAGTGCTATACGCCAGCCCACCTACGAGCAGTACTTC.

This clonotype was observed many times. This chain connects TRBV2 to TRBJ2-7; TRBD2 matches 11 bases. The CDR3 has 15 amino acids. The junction had 7 bases not matched to a gene; V was cut back by 5 bases and J by 4 bases. Germline assignment: CDR1 SNHLY and CDR2 FYNNEI. CDR3 amino acids: CASSRVAGGYYEQYF. CDR3 sequence (DNA): TGTGCCAGCAGTCGAGTAGCGGGGGGGTATTACGAGCAGTACTTC.

This clonotype was recorded many times. The rearrangement uses TRBV2 and TRBJ1-3, with 7 bases fitting TRBD1. Losses at the gene ends were 3 bases for V and 1 base for J; bases not matched to a gene: 3. The germline gives CDR1 SNHLY, CDR2 FYNNEI. This CDR3 is built from 15 residues. Here the CDR3 DNA reads TGTGCCAGCAGTGATGACAGGGCTTCTGGAAACACCATATATTTT. Translation: CASSDDRASGNTIYF.